The 21 T cell receptor beta chains presented below share a single source sample, sequenced in a study of spatial heterogeneity in lung cancer. TCRdb re-called the 5' RACE reads with MiXCR, one entry per CDR3 protein. The table includes tens of thousands of distinct CDR3 sequences, less than 15% detected once. Time point meaning: sample taken at primary tumor resection. Whole RNA, isolated from tumor, nontumor lung or frozen PBMC, was sequenced without prior sorting. The sequenced sample was PBMCs, obtained at surgery. The receptors were gathered from a male donor with early-stage non-small cell lung cancer.

This clonotype was seen a few times. V usage is TRBV6-2 or TRBV6-3 and J usage is TRBJ1-2; 10 nucleotides match TRBD1. The CDR3 loop spans 16 amino acids. With V trimmed by 6 bases and J by 4 bases, 11 bases remained unmatched. Looked up from germline, CDR1 is MNHEY and CDR2 is SVGEGT. The CDR3 is CASSPGTGVSFYGYTF. The CDR3 DNA reads as TGTGCCAGCAGCCCCGGGACAGGGGTCTCCTTCTATGGCTACACCTTC.

This clonotype was detected a few times. The chain carries TRBV7-2 and TRBJ2-1, with D perhaps assigned TRBD1 or TRBD2 (5 bases each). The V gene's germline CDR1 is SGHTA and CDR2 FQGNSA. This CDR3 region has 12 residues. Trimming took 1 base from V and 9 from J, leaving 7 bases between them. CDR3 coding DNA: TGTGCCAGCAGCTTAGATGGGGGTGAGCAGTTCTTC. As protein: CASSLDGGEQFF.

This clonotype was seen at least ten times. V and J are TRBV7-2 and TRBJ1-2; TRBD1 is a possible D gene (5 bases). CDR3 length: 15 residues. CDR1 and CDR2 (germline): SGHTA, FQGNSA. The germline V and J ends were trimmed by 0 bases and 2 bases, with 10 bases remaining between them. CDR3 coding DNA: TGTGCCAGCAGCTTAGCGATGGCAGGGAACTATGGCTACACCTTC. Protein sequence: CASSLAMAGNYGYTF.

This clonotype has only a few counts. The V call is TRBV28, the J call TRBJ2-1, with 7 nucleotides matching TRBD2. The CDR3 contains 16 residues. Germline V gene lookup returns CDR1 MDHEN and CDR2 SYDVKM. Trimming took 3 bases from V and 8 from J; bases not matched to a gene: 13. CDR3: CASSFWFRREDDEQFF. CDR3 coding DNA: TGTGCCAGCAGTTTTTGGTTTCGACGGGAGGACGATGAGCAGTTCTTC.

This clonotype came up a few times. This rearrangement joins TRBV10-3 to TRBJ2-1; possible D gene TRBD2, 6 bases. The CDR3 sequence is 15 residues long. V dropped 6 bases and J dropped 8 bases, with 20 bases sitting between them. The germline CDR1 and CDR2 sequences are ENHRY and SYGVKD. CDR3 region: CAISHSPGDGDEQFF. The CDR3 DNA reads TGTGCCATCAGCCATTCGCCGGGGGATGGAGATGAGCAGTTCTTC.

The chain uses TRBV2 and TRBJ2-6, with TRBD2 identical over 7 bases. The germline gives CDR1 SNHLY, CDR2 FYNNEI. V was clipped by 10 bases and J by 2 bases; unmatched bases: 11. CDR3 length: 16 residues. The CDR3 here is CATGAGPDPGANVLTF. In DNA, the CDR3 is TGTGCCACCGGAGCGGGGCCAGACCCTGGGGCCAACGTCCTGACTTTC.

This clonotype was counted many times. V is TRBV7-3 and J is TRBJ2-3; no reliable D call. Germline values: CDR1 SGHTA, CDR2 FQGTGA. This CDR3 region has 15 residues. Trimming removed 1 base from V and 6 bases from J, with 14 bases in between. CDR3 region: CASSLMIVEPDTQYF. For the CDR3, the DNA is TGTGCCAGCAGCTTAATGATAGTAGAGCCGGATACGCAGTATTTT.

This clonotype was detected only a few times. The chain employs TRBV7-6 and TRBJ2-2; D uncertain. The V gene's germline CDR1 is SGHVS and CDR2 FNYEAQ. The CDR3 length is 12 residues. V was clipped by 2 bases and J by 6 bases, with 4 bases between them. CDR3 region: CASSLRAGELFF. The CDR3 DNA sequence: TGTGCCAGCAGCTTACGCGCCGGGGAGCTGTTTTTT. Using reference TRBV7-6 and TRBJ2-2 for the parts outside the CDR3, the full variable domain is GAGVSQSPRYKVTKRGQDVALRCDPISGHVSLYWYRQALGQGPEFLTYFNYEAQQDKSGLPNDRFSAERPEGSISTLTIQRTEQRDSAMYRCASSLRAGELFFGEGSRLTVL.

This clonotype was counted only a few times. The chain uses TRBV27 and TRBJ2-1; possible D gene TRBD2, 5 bases. The CDR3 is 16 amino acids. Germline V CDR1 and CDR2: MNHEY, SMNVEV (reference sequence). With 0 bases removed from V and 0 bases from J, the gap between germline ends came to 9 bases. The CDR3 region is CASSLSVGISYNEQFF. The CDR3 region has the DNA TGTGCCAGCAGTTTATCGGTCGGGATCTCCTACAATGAGCAGTTCTTC.

The CDR3 loop is CSVEPGQMNTEAFF. CDR3 nucleotides: TGCAGCGTGGAACCGGGACAGATGAACACTGAAGCTTTCTTT. This rearrangement joins TRBV29-1 to TRBJ1-1; 7 bases are shared with TRBD1. The V segment lost 6 bases and the J segment 0 bases; nucleotides outside the gene matches: 7. The CDR3 sequence is 14 residues long. Germline CDR1 and CDR2: SQVTM and ANQGSEA.

This clonotype appeared many times. The chain has TRBV5-1 and TRBJ2-5; D is unresolved. V was cut by 2 bases and J by 3 bases, with 8 bases left in between. Germline CDR1 and CDR2: SGHRS and YFSETQ. CDR3 size: 13 residues. CDR3 in amino acids: CASSLGVEETQYF. As DNA, the CDR3 is TGCGCCAGCAGCTTAGGAGTTGAAGAGACCCAGTACTTC.

A few counts support this clonotype. This chain joins TRBV5-1 and TRBJ2-1, with D possibly being TRBD2 (6 bases). CDR3 length: 16 residues. V was trimmed by 0 bases and J by 9 bases, leaving 19 bases between them. CDR1 and CDR2 from the germline V gene are SGHRS and YFSETQ. The CDR3 is CASSLDPGVSGREQFF. The CDR3 DNA reads TGCGCCAGCAGCTTGGATCCGGGAGTATCTGGCCGTGAGCAGTTCTTC.

The sample holds a few counts of this clonotype. The gene calls are TRBV25-1 and TRBJ1-2; D is undetermined. The V and J ends lost 4 bases and 4 bases respectively, with 13 bases between them. This CDR3 comprises 14 residues. The germline V gene encodes CDR1 MGHDK and CDR2 SYGVNS. The CDR3 nucleotides read TGTGCCAGCAGTGCCGCCGGAGGATCCTATGGCTACACCTTC. Translating gives CASSAAGGSYGYTF.

The rearrangement links TRBV10-3 to TRBJ1-5, with 7 bases fitting TRBD1. The CDR3 is made up of 15 amino acids. Germline-derived CDR1 and CDR2 are ENHRY and SYGVKD. V lost 3 bases to trimming and J lost 3 bases; unmatched junction nucleotides: 5. CDR3 loop: CAISDGQVPNQPQHF. The CDR3 DNA follows: TGTGCCATCAGTGACGGACAGGTCCCCAATCAGCCCCAGCATTTT.

Only a few counts were recorded for this clonotype. The chain employs TRBV5-4 and TRBJ2-1, with 13 bases matching TRBD2. V was clipped by 2 bases and J by 6 bases; unmatched bases: 11. The CDR3 contains 18 residues. From germline, CDR1 is SGHNT and CDR2 YYREEE (reference sequence). Written as DNA, the CDR3 is TGTGCCAGCAGCTTACGCCGACTACTAGCGGGGGGGCTCAATGAGCAGTTCTTC. It specifies CASSLRRLLAGGLNEQFF.

The gene calls are TRBV5-8 and TRBJ2-3; TRBD1 might be the D (6 bases). CDR3 length equals 14 residues. The ends were cut back, 1 base at V and 4 bases at J, with 10 bases in the middle. Germline V gene lookup returns CDR1 SGHTS and CDR2 YDEGEE. DNA of the CDR3: TGTGCCAGCAGCTTGTTTCAGGGGTCAGATACGCAGTATTTT. Translating it yields CASSLFQGSDTQYF.

This chain joins TRBV20-1 and TRBJ2-5; no definite D call. V was pared by 2 bases and J by 2 bases, with 6 bases between. This CDR3 contains 12 residues. Germline-derived CDR1 and CDR2 are DFQATT and SNEGSKA (reference sequence). This CDR3 reads CSARMVQETQYF. CDR3 DNA sequence: TGCAGTGCTAGAATGGTACAAGAGACCCAGTACTTC.

The chain uses TRBV7-3 and TRBJ2-1; a possible D gene is TRBD2 (6 bases). CDR1 and CDR2 from the germline V gene are SGHTA and FQGTGA. V was cut by 1 base and J by 0 bases, with 16 bases left in between. The CDR3 is 18 residues long. The DNA of the CDR3 is TGTGCCAGCAGCTTAAGGGTAAAGGCGGGACCCTCCTACAATGAGCAGTTCTTC. Encoded protein: CASSLRVKAGPSYNEQFF.

The J gene is TRBJ2-1, the V gene TRBV20-1; D might be TRBD1 (6 bases). The CDR3 is made up of 15 amino acids. Germline loops: CDR1 DFQATT, CDR2 SNEGSKA (reference sequence). V was clipped by 4 bases and J by 4 bases, with 17 bases between them. DNA for the CDR3: TGCAGTGCTACCCCCCCAACAGGGCCATACAATGAGCAGTTCTTC. Protein: CSATPPTGPYNEQFF.

V gene TRBV12-3 or TRBV12-4 combines with J gene TRBJ1-2; maybe TRBD1 (6 bases). V was cut by 5 bases and J by 6 bases, with 25 bases left in between. This CDR3 region has 17 residues. The CDR3 DNA reads TGTGCCAGCAGTCCAGGTGATGTTGGGGGGCGACTCCATGGCTACACCTTC. Translation: CASSPGDVGGRLHGYTF.

In its sample, this clonotype was seen many times. The chain couples TRBV5-5 to TRBJ1-6; D remains unclear. This CDR3 has 16 residues. V lost 3 bases and J 6 bases, leaving 16 bases between the germline ends. CDR1 is SGHKS, CDR2 YYEKEE, per germline (reference sequence). The CDR3 protein is CASSSESSGFNSPLHF. For the CDR3, the DNA is TGTGCCAGCAGCTCCGAATCATCGGGGTTTAATTCACCCCTCCACTTT.